This T cell receptor beta chain came from a study of CD8 T cells in Susac syndrome. An input of 0.5 to 1 ug of RNA was subjected to reverse transcription using random hexamers. By means of immunoSEQ multiplex PCR, TCR beta CDR3 spanning 54 Vbeta and 13 Jbeta underwent amplification. TCRdb re-analysed the immunoSEQ multiplex PCR reads in MiXCR, keeping a single row per CDR3 protein. The sample has 200,000 to 300,000 distinct CDR3 sequences; about 96% are singletons. A note on this clonotype: Its antigen is as yet unknown.

Whole-study results and caveats: Expansion of clones was not seen in the CD4+ T cell repertoires of Susac syndrome.

CDR1 and CDR2 from the germline V gene are SQVTM and ANQGSEA. This CDR3 is 14 amino acids long. With 2 bases removed from V and 3 bases from J, the gap between germline ends came to 11 bases. Purification of the CD8+ and CD4+ T cells relied on negative isolation, and TEMRA cells underwent FACS enrichment. The sample comprised CD4+ T cells from PBMCs. This receptor was taken from a human donor with Susac syndrome. This rearrangement joins TRBV29-1 to TRBJ2-1; D gene uncertain. CDR3 nucleotide sequence: TGCAGCGTTGAAATTCAGCGCCGCTACAATGAGCAGTTCTTC. Translating gives CSVEIQRRYNEQFF.